This TCR beta chain was sequenced during a study of blood T cell repertoires in COVID-19. On the study more broadly: There were acute and convalescent COVID-19 samples, and they came from the United States, Italy and Spain. The analysed material was cDNA or gDNA that came from T cells, B-cell-depleted T cells, or PBMCs.

In terms of age and location, participants ranged from roughly 18 to 89 years and lived in under 30 US areas. Original processing notes: Nucleated cell counts were estimated from reference gene primer amplification. The table came from immunoSEQ multiplex PCR; TCRdb's copy has only in-frame clones and leaves some out. V and J calls and clone size are given by that table; D and trimming were obtained from the DNA. Of a few hundred thousand clones listed, 89% are singletons. V dropped 0 bases and J dropped 4 bases, with 16 bases sitting between them. The CDR3 is made up of 16 amino acids. Germline V gene sequence: CDR1 GTSNPN, CDR2 SVGIG (reference sequence).

The source is a woman aged 40 to 50 who had recovered from COVID-19. The specimen was PBMCs or T cells enriched from blood (not recorded which). V is TRBV30 and J is TRBJ2-1; possibly TRBD1 for D (5 bases). In DNA, the CDR3 is TGTGCCTGGAGTGTATACTCCCGACAGAGATACAATGAGCAGTTCTTC. It translates to CAWSVYSRQRYNEQFF.